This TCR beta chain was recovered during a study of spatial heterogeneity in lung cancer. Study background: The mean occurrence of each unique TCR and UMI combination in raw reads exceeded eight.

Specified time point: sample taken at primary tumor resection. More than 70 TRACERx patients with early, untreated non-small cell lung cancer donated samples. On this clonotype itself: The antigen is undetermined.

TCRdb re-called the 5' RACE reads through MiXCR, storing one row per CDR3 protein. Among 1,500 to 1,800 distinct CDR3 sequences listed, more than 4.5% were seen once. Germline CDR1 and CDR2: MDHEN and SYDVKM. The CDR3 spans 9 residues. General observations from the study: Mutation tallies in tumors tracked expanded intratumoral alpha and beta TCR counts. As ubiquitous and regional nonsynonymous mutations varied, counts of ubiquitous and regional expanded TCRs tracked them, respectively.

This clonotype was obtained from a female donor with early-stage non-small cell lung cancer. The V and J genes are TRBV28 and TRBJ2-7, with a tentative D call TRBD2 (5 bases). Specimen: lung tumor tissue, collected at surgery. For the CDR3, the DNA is TGTGGTAGGGAGTACGAGCAGTACTTC. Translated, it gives CGREYEQYF. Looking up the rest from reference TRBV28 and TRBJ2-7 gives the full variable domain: DVKVTQSSRYLVKRTGEKVFLECVQDMDHENMFWYRQDPGLGLRLIYFSYDVKMKEKGDIPEGYSVSREKKERFSLILESASTNQTSMYLCGREYEQYFGPGTRLTVT.